This T cell receptor (beta chain) was sequenced in a study of T cells in women clearing cervical HPV infection. Study overall: Women with histologically confirmed HPV16-related CIN3 or worse, 2 with invasive cancer, served as cases. Blood came at first lesion visit for cases, post-clearance for controls. Points from the study as a whole: Richness plus V gene abundances separated cases from controls with AUC less than 0.9.

Remarks on this clone: The antigen is unknown. Its ends do not fully match the called genes, so a read error is possible. From the germline J gene comes the end of the CDR3, since the read stops 3 residues before it.

The CDR3 contains 18 residues. Germline loops: CDR1 KGHSH, CDR2 LQKENI. Cervical HPV DNA detected by MY09/MY11 PCR, typed by dot-blot. The data were produced by immunoSEQ multiplex PCR, yet TCRdb's version contains in-frame clones alone and is incomplete. This sample contains 10,000 to 15,000 clones. Sequenced input: blood buffy coat. The rearrangement joins TRBV18 to TRBJ2-7, with 8 bases fitting TRBD1. This TCR came from a woman aged 18 to 75 with a cervical HPV16 infection that either progressed to CIN3+ or cleared (not recorded which). CDR3 sequence reads: CASSPRGGGSGGSSEQYF. The DNA read from the CDR3 is TGTGCCAGCTCCCCAAGAGGAGGGGGATCAGGGGGCTCCTCCGAG. The full variable domain, its missing parts supplied by reference TRBV18 and TRBJ2-7, is NAGVMQNPRHLVRRRGQEARLRCSPMKGHSHVYWYRQLPEEGLKFMVYLQKENIIDESGMPKERFSAEFPKEGPSILRIQQVVRGDSAAYFCASSPRGGGSGGSSEQYFGPGTRLTVT.